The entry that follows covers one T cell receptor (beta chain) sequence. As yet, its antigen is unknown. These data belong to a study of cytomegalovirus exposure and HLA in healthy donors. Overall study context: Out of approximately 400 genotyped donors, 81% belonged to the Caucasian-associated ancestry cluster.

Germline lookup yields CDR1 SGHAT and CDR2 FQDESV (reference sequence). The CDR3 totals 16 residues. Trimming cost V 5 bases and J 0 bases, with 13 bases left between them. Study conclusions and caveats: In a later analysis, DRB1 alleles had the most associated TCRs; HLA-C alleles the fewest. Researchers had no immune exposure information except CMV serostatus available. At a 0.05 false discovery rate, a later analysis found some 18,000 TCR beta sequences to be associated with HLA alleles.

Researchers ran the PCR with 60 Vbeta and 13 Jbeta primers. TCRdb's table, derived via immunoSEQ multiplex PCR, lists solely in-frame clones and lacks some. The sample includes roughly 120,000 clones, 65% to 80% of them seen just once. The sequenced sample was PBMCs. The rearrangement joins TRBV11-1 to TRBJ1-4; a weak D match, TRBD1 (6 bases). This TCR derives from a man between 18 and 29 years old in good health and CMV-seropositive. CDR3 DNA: TGTGCCAGCAGCCCTCGGACAGCAACAACTAATGAAAAACTGTTTTTT. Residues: CASSPRTATTNEKLFF.